This T cell receptor beta chain originates from a study of cytotoxic CD8 clonotypes in ibrutinib-treated CLL. On the study more broadly: Recorded responses included around 24 partial and 2 complete; following median approximately 68 months, roughly 15 stayed remitted and around 12 progressed. Study results and caveats: Clonality increased at ibrutinib response and stayed stable in sustained remission. At progression, however, it fell back toward baseline.

Germline V CDR1 and CDR2: PRHDT, FYEKMQ (reference sequence). V was trimmed by 4 bases and J by 2 bases, leaving 12 bases between them. The CDR3 has 14 amino acids. TCRdb's copy holds only in-frame clones and misses some; the assay was immunoSEQ multiplex PCR. Here the sample spans about 300,000 clones, over 55% being singletons. Turning to this clone: The antigen is unknown.

The sample was PBMCs, taken after 36 months of ibrutinib treatment. V and J are TRBV13 and TRBJ2-7; D call uncertain. The TCR sequence derives from a human donor with chronic lymphocytic leukemia. Here the CDR3 reads CASSYGPVAYEQYF. DNA for the CDR3: TGTGCCAGCAGCTATGGACCCGTCGCCTACGAGCAGTACTTC.